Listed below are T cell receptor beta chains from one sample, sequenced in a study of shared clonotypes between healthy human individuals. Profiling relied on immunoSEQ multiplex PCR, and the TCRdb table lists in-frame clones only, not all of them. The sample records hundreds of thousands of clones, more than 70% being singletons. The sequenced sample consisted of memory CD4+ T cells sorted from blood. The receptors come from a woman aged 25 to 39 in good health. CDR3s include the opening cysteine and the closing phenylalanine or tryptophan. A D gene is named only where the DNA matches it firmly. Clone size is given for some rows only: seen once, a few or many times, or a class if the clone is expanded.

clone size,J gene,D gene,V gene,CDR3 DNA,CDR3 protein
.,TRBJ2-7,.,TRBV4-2,TGTGCCAGCAGCCAAGATTTCGTTGACGGGAAGGCCTACGAGCAGTACTTC,CASSQDFVDGKAYEQYF
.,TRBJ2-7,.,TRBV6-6,TGTGCCAGCAGGCGGGAACAGTTATACGAGCAGTACTTC,CASRREQLYEQYF
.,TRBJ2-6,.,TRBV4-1,TGCGCCAGCAGCCAAGCTACGGCGGATTCTGGGGCCAACGTCCTGACTTTC,CASSQATADSGANVLTF
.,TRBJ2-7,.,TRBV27,TGTGCCAGCAGTCAGCAAGGGGAAAGGGAGCAGTACTTC,CASSQQGEREQYF
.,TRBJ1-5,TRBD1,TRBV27,TGTGCCAGCACCCCACTCGGTCAGGGGGAACCGAGCAATCAGCCCCAGCATTTT,CASTPLGQGEPSNQPQHF
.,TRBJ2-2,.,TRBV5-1,TGCGCCAGCTCCAGCGCGTCGAACACCGGGGAGCTGTTTTTT,CASSSASNTGELFF
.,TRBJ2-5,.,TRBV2,TGTGCCAGCAGTGAATATGAGACCCAGTACTTC,CASSEYETQYF
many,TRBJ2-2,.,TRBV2,TGTGCCAGCACCGGGCTCAACACCGGGGAGCTGTTTTTT,CASTGLNTGELFF
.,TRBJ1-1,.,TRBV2,TGTGCCAGCAGTGATCAGGGGCTGAACACTGAAGCTTTCTTT,CASSDQGLNTEAFF
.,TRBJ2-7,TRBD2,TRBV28,TGTGCCAGCAGTCCCCGACTAGCGGGAAACTACGAGCAGTACTTC,CASSPRLAGNYEQYF
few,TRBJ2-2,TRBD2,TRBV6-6,TGTGCCAGCTCTAGCGGGAACACCGGGGAGCTGTTTTTT,CASSSGNTGELFF
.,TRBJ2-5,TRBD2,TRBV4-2,TGTGCCAGCAGCCAAGGGTTACTAGCGGGAGTCGGGGGCGAGACCCAGTACTTC,CASSQGLLAGVGGETQYF
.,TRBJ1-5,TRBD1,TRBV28,TGTGCCAGCAGCACGACAGGGGTCGCCAATCAGCCCCAGCATTTT,CASSTTGVANQPQHF
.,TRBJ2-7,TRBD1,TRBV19,TGTGCCAGTAGCACGCCGGGACAGGGTGCCGACGAGCAGTACTTC,CASSTPGQGADEQYF
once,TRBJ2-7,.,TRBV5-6,TGTGCCAGCAGCTTGGGGGCCCCATCCTACGAGCAGTACTTC,CASSLGAPSYEQYF
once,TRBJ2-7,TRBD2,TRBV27,TGTGCCAGCAGTTCAGGGACTACCGGCTACGAGCAGTACTTC,CASSSGTTGYEQYF
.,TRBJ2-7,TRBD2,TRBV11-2,TGTGCCAGCAGCTTAGTGGGGCGGGGGAGAAGGTCCTACGAGCAGTACTTC,CASSLVGRGRRSYEQYF
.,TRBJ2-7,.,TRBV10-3,TGTGCCATCAGTGAGTCGACGGGCGAGCAGTACTTC,CAISESTGEQYF
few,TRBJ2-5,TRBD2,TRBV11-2,TGTGCCAGCAGCTTAGGGACGGGAGGAGAGACCCAGTACTTC,CASSLGTGGETQYF
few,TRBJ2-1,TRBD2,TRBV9,TGTGCCAGCAGCGCCCGGACTAGCGGGAGGCGTAGTTACAATGAGCAGTTCTTC,CASSARTSGRRSYNEQFF
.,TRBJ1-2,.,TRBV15,TGTGCCACCAGCAGCGGGAGGGACTATGGCTACACCTTC,CATSSGRDYGYTF
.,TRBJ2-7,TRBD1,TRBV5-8,TGTGCCAGCAGCTTGATCGGACAGGGGTACCACGAGCAGTACTTC,CASSLIGQGYHEQYF
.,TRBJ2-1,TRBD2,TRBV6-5,TGTGCCAGCAGTTACTCGACTAGCGGGAACGCAAACGAGCAGTTCTTC,CASSYSTSGNANEQFF